This T cell receptor (beta chain) emerged from a study of T cell responses to AZD1222 COVID-19 vaccine. Some clones are missing from TCRdb's copy, which holds only in-frame ones; the method was immunoSEQ multiplex PCR. The sample lists about 200,000 clones; about 95% were seen once. Germline CDR1 reads SEHNR; CDR2 reads FQNEAQ (reference sequence). This CDR3 comprises 12 residues. Trimming at V came to 5 bases and at J to 6 bases, leaving 3 bases not matched to a gene. This clone was detected only a few times. This specimen was peripheral blood, taken 28 days after the second dose of the MenACWY control vaccine. The rearrangement links TRBV7-9 to TRBJ1-2, with 7 positions matching TRBD1. The sequence derives from an adult who received the MenACWY meningococcal vaccine as a control. The DNA for the CDR3 is TGTGCCAGCAGCCCAGGGGGTAATGGCTACACCTTC. Encoded protein: CASSPGGNGYTF. The full variable domain, with the rest looked up from reference TRBV7-9 and TRBJ1-2, is DTGVSQNPRHKITKRGQNVTFRCDPISEHNRLYWYRQTLGQGPEFLTYFQNEAQLEKSRLLSDRFSAERPKGSFSTLEIQRTEQGDSAMYLCASSPGGNGYTFGSGTRLTVV.